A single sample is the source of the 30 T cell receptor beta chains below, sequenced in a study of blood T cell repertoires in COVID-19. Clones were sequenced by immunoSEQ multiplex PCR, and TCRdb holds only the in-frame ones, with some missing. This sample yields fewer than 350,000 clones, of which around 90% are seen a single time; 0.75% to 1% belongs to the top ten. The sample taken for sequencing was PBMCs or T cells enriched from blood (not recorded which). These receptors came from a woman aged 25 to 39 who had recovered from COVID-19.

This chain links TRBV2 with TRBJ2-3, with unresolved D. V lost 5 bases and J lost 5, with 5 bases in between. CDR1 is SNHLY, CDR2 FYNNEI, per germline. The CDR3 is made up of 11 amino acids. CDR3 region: CASSSVDTQYF. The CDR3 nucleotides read TGTGCCAGCAGTTCAGTAGATACGCAGTATTTT.

This chain's CDR3 is CASSSTQTGSLADTQYF. CDR3 bases: TGTGCCAGCAGCTCCACCCAGACAGGGTCTCTCGCAGATACGCAGTATTTT. The chain recombines TRBV7-8 with TRBJ2-3; TRBD1 agrees at 7 bases. This CDR3 is 17 amino acids long. Germline V gives CDR1 SGHVS, CDR2 FQNEAQ. V gave up 4 bases and J gave up 4 bases; unmatched junction bases: 14.

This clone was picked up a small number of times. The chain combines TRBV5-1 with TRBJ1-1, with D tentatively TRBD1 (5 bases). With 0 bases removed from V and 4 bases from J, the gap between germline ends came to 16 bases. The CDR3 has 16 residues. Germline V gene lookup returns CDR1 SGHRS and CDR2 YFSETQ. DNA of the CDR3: TGCGCCAGCAGCTTGGGGAGGGGTCGTGGGGTCACTGAAGCTTTCTTT. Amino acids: CASSLGRGRGVTEAFF.

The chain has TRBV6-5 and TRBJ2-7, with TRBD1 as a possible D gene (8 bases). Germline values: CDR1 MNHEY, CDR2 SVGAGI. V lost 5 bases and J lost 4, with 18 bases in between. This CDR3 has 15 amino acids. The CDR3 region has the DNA TGTGCCAGCAGTATTGGACAGGGAGGGGGTTACGAGCAGTACTTC. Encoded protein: CASSIGQGGGYEQYF.

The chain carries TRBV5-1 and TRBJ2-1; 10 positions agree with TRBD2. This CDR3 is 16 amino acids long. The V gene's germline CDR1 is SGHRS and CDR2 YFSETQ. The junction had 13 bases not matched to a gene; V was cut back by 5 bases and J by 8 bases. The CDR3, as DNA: TGCGCCAGCAGTCCCCTTGGGCTAGCGGGAGAAGATGAGCAGTTCTTC. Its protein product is CASSPLGLAGEDEQFF.

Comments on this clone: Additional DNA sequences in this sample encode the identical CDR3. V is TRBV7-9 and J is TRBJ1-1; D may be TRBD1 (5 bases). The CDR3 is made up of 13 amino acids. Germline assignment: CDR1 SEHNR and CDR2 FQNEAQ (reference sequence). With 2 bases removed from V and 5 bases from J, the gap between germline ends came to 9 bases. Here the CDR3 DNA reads TGTGCCAGCAGCTTACGGGGGAGAACTGAAGCTTTCTTT. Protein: CASSLRGRTEAFF.

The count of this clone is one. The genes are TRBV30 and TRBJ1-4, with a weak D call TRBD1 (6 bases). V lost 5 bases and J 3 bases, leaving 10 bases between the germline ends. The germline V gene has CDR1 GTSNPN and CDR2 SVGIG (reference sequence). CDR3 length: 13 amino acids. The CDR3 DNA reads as TGTGCCTGGGAGGGGGAAGCTAATGAAAAACTGTTTTTT. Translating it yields CAWEGEANEKLFF.

CDR3 sequence reads: CASSNSGGPYNEQFF. The DNA for the CDR3 is TGTGCCAGTAGCAATAGCGGGGGGCCCTACAATGAGCAGTTCTTC. The rearrangement links TRBV19 to TRBJ2-1, with 10 bases aligning to TRBD2. The ends lost 6 bases at V and 2 bases at J; junction bases unmatched: 4. Per the germline V gene, CDR1 is LNHDA and CDR2 is SQIVND (reference sequence). The CDR3 consists of 15 residues.

The CDR3 DNA reads TGCAGCGTTGATTTAAGGGGGGGGGATCACAATGAGCAGTTCTTC. Translated, it gives CSVDLRGGDHNEQFF. This chain joins TRBV29-1 and TRBJ2-1, with D possibly being TRBD2 (7 bases). Germline CDR1 reads SQVTM; CDR2 reads ANQGSEA. CDR3 length: 15 amino acids. The V and J ends lost 3 bases and 5 bases respectively, with 17 bases between them.

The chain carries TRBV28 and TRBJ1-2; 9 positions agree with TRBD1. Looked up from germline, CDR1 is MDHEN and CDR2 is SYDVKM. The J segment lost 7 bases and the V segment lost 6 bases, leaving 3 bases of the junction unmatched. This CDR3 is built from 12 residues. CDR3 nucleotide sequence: TGTGCCAGCAGGTCGACAGGGGGTGGCTACACCTTC. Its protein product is CASRSTGGGYTF.

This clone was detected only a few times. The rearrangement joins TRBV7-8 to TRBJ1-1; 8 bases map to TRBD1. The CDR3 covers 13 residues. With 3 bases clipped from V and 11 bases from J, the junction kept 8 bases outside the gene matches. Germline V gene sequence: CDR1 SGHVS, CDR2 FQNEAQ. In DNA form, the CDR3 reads TGTGCCAGCAGCTTTGTAGTCAGGGGGCCTGCTTTCTTT. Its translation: CASSFVVRGPAFF.

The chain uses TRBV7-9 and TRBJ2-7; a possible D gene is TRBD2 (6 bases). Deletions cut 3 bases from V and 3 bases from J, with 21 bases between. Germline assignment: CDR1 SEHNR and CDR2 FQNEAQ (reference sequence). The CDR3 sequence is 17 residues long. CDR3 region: CASSFGGGAGRHYEQYF. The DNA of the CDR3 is TGTGCCAGCAGCTTCGGGGGTGGGGCAGGGCGTCACTACGAGCAGTACTTC.

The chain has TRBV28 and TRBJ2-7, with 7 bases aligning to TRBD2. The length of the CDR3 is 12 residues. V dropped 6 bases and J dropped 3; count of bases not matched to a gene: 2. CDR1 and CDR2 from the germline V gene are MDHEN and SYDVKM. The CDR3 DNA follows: TGTGCCAGCAGAGCGGGACTCTACGAGCAGTACTTC. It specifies CASRAGLYEQYF.

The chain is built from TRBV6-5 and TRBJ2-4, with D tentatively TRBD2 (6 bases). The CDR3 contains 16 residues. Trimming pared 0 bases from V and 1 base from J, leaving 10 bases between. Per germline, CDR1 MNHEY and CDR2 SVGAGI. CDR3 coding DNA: TGTGCCAGCAGTTACTCCGACCGGGGGGCCAAAAACATTCAGTACTTC. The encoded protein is CASSYSDRGAKNIQYF.

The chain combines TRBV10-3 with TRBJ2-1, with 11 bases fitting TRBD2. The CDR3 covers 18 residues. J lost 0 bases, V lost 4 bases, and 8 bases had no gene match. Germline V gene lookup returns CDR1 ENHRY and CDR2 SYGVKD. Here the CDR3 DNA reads TGTGCCATCAGTGCCGGTCTAGCGGGAGGCCACTCCTACAATGAGCAGTTCTTC. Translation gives CAISAGLAGGHSYNEQFF.

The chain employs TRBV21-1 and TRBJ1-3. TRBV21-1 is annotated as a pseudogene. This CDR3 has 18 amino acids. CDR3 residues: CASSRGGTGRDARNTIYF. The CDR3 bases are TGTGCCAGCAGCAGGGGGGGCACAGGGAGGGACGCTAGAAACACCATATATTTT.

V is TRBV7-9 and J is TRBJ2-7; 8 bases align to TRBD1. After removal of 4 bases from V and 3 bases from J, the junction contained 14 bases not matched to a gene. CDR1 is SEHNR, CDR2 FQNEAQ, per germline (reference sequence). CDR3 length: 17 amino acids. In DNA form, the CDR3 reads TGTGCCAGCAGCTCCCAATTTACGGGCAGGGGGCTCTACGAGCAGTACTTC. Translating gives CASSSQFTGRGLYEQYF.

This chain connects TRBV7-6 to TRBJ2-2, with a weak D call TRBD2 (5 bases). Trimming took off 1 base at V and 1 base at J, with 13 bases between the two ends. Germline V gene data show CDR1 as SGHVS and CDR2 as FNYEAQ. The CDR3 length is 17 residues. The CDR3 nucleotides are TGTGCCAGCAGCTTAGACCCCGGTCGGGGGAACACCGGGGAGCTGTTTTTT. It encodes CASSLDPGRGNTGELFF.

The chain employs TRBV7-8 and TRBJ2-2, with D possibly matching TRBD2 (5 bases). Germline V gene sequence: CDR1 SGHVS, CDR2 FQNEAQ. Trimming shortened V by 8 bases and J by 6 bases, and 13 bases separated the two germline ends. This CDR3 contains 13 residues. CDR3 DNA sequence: TGTGCCAGCCACAGAGGGCCCGCCGGGGAGCTGTTTTTT. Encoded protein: CASHRGPAGELFF.

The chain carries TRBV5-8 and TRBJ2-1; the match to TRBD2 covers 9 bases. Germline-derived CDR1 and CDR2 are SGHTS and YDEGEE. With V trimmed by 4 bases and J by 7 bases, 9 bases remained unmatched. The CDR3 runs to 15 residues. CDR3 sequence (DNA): TGTGCCAGCAGCCGGTCGGCGGGAGGGTATAATGAGCAGTTCTTC. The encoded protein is CASSRSAGGYNEQFF.

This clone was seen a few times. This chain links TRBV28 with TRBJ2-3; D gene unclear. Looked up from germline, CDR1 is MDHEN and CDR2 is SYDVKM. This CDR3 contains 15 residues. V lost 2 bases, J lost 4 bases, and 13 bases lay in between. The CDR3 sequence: CASSLNYFLPDTQYF. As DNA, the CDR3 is TGTGCCAGCAGTTTAAACTATTTCCTCCCAGATACGCAGTATTTT.

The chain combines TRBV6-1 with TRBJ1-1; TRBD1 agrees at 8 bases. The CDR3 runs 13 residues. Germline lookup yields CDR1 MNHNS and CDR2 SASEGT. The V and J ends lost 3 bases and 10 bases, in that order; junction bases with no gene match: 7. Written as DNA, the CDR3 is TGTGCCAGCAGTGACCGGACAGGGAGGGGAGCTTTCTTT. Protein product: CASSDRTGRGAFF.

The CDR3 here is CASSPEFTSGILPLREQYF. CDR3 DNA: TGTGCCAGCAGTCCCGAGTTTACTAGCGGAATTCTCCCCCTACGAGAGCAGTACTTC. The rearrangement links TRBV7-9 to TRBJ2-7; 8 bases are a match to TRBD2. The CDR3 is made up of 19 amino acids. The V and J ends lost 6 bases and 7 bases, in that order; junction bases with no gene match: 26. Germline CDR1 reads SEHNR; CDR2 reads FQNEAQ (reference sequence).

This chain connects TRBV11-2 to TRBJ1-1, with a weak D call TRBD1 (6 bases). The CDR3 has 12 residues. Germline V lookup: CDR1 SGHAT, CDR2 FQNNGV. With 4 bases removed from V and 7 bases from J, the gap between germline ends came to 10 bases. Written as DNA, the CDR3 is TGTGCCAGCAGCTCCGGACAGCTTGAAGCTTTCTTT. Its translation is CASSSGQLEAFF. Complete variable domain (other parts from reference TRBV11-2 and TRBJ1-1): EAGVAQSPRYKIIEKRQSVAFWCNPISGHATLYWYQQILGQGPKLLIQFQNNGVVDDSQLPKDRFSAERLKGVDSTLKIQPAKLEDSAVYLCASSSGQLEAFFGQGTRLTVV.

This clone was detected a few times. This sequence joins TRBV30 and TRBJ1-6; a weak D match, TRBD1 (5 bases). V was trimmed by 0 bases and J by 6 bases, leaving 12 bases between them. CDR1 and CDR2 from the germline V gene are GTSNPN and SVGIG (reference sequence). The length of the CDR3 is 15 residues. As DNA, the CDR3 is TGTGCCTGGAGTGTGAATCGACAGCTTAATTCACCCCTCCACTTT. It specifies CAWSVNRQLNSPLHF.

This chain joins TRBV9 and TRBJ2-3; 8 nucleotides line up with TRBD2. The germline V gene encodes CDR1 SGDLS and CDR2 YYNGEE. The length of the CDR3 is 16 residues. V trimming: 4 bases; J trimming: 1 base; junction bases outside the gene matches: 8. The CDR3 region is CASSPRSGGGTDTQYF. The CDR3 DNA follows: TGTGCCAGCAGCCCTCGGTCGGGGGGGGGCACAGATACGCAGTATTTT.

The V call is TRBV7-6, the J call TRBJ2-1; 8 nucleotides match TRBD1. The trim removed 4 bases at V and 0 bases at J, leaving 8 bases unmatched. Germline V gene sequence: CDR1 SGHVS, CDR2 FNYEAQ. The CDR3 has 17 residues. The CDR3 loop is CASSSPRQGPSYNEQFF. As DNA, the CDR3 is TGTGCCAGCAGCTCACCCCGACAGGGGCCCTCCTACAATGAGCAGTTCTTC.

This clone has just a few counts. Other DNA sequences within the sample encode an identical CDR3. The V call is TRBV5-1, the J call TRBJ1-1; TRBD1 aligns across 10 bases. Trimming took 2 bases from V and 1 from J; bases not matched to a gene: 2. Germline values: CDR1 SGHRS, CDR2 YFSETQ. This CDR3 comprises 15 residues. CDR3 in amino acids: CASSFGTGENTEAFF. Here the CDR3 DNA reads TGCGCCAGCAGCTTTGGGACAGGGGAGAACACTGAAGCTTTCTTT. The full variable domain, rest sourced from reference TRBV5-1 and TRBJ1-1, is KAGVTQTPRYLIKTRGQQVTLSCSPISGHRSVSWYQQTPGQGLQFLFEYFSETQRNKGNFPGRFSGRQFSNSRSEMNVSTLELGDSALYLCASSFGTGENTEAFFGQGTRLTVV.

The CDR3 DNA sequence: TGTGCCAGCAGCTTGGGTGGGCCACAGGCAGGAGGGGAGACCCAGTACTTC. Translated: CASSLGGPQAGGETQYF. The V gene is TRBV5-4, the J gene TRBJ2-5; tentative D call: TRBD2 (6 bases). The CDR3 is 17 residues long. Germline values: CDR1 SGHNT, CDR2 YYREEE (reference sequence). The V gene lost 0 bases and the J gene lost 5 bases, with 20 bases spanning the gap.

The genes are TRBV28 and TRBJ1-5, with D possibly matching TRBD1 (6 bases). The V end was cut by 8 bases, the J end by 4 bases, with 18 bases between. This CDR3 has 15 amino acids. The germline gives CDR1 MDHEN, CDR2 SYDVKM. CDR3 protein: CASSSRDRRNQPQHF. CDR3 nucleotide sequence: TGTGCCAGCTCCTCTCGAGACAGGCGAAATCAGCCCCAGCATTTT.